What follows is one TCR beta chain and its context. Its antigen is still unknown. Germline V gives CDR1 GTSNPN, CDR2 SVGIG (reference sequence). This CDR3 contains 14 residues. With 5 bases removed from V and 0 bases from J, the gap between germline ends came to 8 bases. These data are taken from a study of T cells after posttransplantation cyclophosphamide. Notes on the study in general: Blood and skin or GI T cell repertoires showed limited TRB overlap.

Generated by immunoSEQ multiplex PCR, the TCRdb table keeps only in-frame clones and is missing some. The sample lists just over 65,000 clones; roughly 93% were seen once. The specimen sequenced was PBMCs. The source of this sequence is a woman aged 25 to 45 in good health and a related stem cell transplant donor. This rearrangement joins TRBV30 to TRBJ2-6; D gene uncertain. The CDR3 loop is CAWVRGSGANVLTF. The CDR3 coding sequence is TGTGCCTGGGTGCGCGGCTCTGGGGCCAACGTCCTGACTTTC.